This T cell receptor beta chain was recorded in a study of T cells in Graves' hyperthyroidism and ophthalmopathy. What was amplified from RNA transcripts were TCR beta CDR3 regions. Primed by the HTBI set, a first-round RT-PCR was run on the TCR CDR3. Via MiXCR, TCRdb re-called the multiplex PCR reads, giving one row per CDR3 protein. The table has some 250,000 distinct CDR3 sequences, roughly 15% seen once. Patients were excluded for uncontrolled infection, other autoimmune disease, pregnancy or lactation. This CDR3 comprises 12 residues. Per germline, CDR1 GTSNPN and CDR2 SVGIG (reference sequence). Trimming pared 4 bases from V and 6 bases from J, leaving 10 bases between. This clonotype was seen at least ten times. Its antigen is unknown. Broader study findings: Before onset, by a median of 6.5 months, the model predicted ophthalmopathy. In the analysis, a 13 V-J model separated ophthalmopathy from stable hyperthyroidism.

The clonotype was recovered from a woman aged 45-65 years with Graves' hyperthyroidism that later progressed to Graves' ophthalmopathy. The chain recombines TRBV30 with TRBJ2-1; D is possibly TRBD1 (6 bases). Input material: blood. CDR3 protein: CAWKGVTNEQFF. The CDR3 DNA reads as TGTGCCTGGAAGGGGGTGACCAATGAGCAGTTCTTC.